This T cell receptor beta chain emerged from a study of glioma-infiltrating T cells after dendritic cell vaccination. Clones were read by immunoSEQ multiplex PCR, and TCRdb kept only the in-frame ones, dropping some. Among about 94,000 clones listed, about 85% were seen once. The time point denotes: after dendritic cell vaccination, including at tumor progression/relapse. After removal of 3 bases from V and 1 base from J, the junction contained 9 bases not matched to a gene. Germline V gives CDR1 SGHRS, CDR2 YFSETQ. The CDR3 is 16 amino acids. V gene TRBV5-1 combines with J gene TRBJ1-1, with 7 bases that match TRBD1. The source of this sequence is a human donor with glioblastoma. Specimen: blood, collected after dendritic cell vaccination. The CDR3 here is CASSSFSGGRNTEAFF. The CDR3 DNA is TGCGCCAGCAGCTCTTTTTCAGGGGGAAGGAACACTGAAGCTTTCTTT.